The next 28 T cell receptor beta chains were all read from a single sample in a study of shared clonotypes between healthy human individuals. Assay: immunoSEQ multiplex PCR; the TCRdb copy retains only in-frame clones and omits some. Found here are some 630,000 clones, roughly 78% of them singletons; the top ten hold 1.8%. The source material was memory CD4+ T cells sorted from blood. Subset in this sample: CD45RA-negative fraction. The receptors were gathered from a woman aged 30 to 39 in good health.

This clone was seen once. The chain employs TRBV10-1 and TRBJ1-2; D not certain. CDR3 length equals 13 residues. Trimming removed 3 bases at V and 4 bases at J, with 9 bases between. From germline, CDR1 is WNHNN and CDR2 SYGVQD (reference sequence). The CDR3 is CASSDAVSYGYTF. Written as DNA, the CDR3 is TGCGCCAGCAGTGATGCAGTAAGCTATGGCTACACCTTC.

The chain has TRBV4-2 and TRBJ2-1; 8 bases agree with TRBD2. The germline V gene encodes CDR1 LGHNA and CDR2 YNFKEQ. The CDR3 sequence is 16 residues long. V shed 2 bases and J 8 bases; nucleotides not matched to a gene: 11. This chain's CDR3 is CASSQTGTSLFYEQFF. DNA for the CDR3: TGTGCCAGCAGCCAAACCGGGACTAGTCTGTTTTATGAGCAGTTCTTC.

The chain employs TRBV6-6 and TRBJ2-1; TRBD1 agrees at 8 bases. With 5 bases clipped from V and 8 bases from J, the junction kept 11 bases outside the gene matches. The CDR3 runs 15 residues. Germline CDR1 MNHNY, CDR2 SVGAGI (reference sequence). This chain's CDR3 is CASSNPGGMIDEQFF. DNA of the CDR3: TGTGCCAGCAGTAACCCAGGGGGCATGATCGATGAGCAGTTCTTC.

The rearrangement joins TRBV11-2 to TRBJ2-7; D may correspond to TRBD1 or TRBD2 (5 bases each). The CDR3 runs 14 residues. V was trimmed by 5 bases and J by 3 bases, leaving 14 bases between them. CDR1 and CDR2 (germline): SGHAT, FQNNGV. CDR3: CASSPLQGVYEQYF. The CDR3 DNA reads TGTGCCAGCAGCCCACTTCAGGGAGTCTACGAGCAGTACTTC.

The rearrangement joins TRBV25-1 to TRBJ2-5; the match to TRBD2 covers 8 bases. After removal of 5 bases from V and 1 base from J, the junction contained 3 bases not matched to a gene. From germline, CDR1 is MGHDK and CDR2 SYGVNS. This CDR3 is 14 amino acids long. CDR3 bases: TGTGCCAGCAGTAGACGGGAGGGCCAAGAGACCCAGTACTTC. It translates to CASSRREGQETQYF.

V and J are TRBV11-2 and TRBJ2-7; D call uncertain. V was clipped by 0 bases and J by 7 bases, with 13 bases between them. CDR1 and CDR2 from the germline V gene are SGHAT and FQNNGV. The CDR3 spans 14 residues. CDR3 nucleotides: TGTGCCAGCAGCTTAGAGATTGTTGGGGTGGAGCAGTACTTC. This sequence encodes CASSLEIVGVEQYF.

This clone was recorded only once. Here the CDR3 DNA reads TGTGCCAGCAGCTTAGCATCGCGAGGAGGGTACAATGAGCAGTTCTTC. Protein: CASSLASRGGYNEQFF. The chain combines TRBV7-6 with TRBJ2-1; D is possibly TRBD2 (6 bases). CDR1 and CDR2 (germline): SGHVS, FNYEAQ. V lost 0 bases, J lost 4 bases, and 13 bases lay in between. This CDR3 comprises 16 residues.

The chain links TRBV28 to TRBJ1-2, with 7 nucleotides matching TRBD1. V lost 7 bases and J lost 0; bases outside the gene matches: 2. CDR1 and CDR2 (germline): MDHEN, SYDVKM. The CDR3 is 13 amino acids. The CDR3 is CASTQGANYGYTF. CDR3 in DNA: TGTGCCAGCACCCAGGGGGCTAACTATGGCTACACCTTC.

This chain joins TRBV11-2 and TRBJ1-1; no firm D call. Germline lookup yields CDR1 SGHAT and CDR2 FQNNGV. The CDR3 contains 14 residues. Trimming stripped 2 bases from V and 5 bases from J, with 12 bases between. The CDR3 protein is CASSLQSGVTEAFF. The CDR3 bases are TGTGCCAGCAGCTTACAATCGGGAGTTACTGAAGCTTTCTTT.

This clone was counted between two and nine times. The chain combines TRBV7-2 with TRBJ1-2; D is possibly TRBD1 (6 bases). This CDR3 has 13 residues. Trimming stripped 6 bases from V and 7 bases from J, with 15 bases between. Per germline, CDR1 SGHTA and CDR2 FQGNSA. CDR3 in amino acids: CASSSQGTGGYTF. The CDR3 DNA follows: TGTGCCAGCAGTTCACAGGGAACTGGTGGCTACACCTTC.

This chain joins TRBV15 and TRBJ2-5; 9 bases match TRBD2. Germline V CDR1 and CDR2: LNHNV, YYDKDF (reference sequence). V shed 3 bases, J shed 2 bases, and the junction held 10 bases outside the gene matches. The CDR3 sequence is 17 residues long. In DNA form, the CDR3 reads TGTGCCACCAGCAGTCTCGGGACTAGCACTGAACAAGAGACCCAGTACTTC. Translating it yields CATSSLGTSTEQETQYF.

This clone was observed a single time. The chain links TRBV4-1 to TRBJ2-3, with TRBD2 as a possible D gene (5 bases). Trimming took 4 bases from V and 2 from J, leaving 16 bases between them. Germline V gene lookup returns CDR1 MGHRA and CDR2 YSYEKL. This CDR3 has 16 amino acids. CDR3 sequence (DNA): TGCGCCAGCAGCCGCGGACTGAAAATTGACACAGATACGCAGTATTTT. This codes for CASSRGLKIDTDTQYF.

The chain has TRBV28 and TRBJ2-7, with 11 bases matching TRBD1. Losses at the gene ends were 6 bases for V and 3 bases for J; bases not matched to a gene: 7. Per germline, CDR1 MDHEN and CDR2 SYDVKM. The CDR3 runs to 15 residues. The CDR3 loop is CASSPGQGVLYEQYF. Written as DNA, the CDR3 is TGTGCCAGCAGCCCGGGACAGGGGGTTCTCTACGAGCAGTACTTC.

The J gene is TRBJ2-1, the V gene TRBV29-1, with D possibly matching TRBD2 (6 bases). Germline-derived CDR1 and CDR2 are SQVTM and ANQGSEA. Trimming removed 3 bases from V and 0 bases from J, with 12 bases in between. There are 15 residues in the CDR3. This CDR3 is CSVDGDLSSYNEQFF. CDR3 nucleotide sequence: TGCAGCGTTGATGGGGACTTGAGCTCCTACAATGAGCAGTTCTTC.

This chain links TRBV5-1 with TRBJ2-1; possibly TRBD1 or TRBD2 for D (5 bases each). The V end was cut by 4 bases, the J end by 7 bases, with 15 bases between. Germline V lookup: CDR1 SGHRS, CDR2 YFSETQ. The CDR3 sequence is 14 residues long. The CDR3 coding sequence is TGCGCCAGCAGCAAAACCGGGACGTCGAATGAGCAGTTCTTC. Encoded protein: CASSKTGTSNEQFF.

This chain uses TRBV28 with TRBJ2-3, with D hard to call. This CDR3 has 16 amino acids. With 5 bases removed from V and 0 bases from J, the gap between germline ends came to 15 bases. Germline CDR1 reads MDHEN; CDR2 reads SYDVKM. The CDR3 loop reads CASSPPADPSTDTQYF. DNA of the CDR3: TGTGCCAGCAGTCCCCCCGCGGACCCTAGCACAGATACGCAGTATTTT.

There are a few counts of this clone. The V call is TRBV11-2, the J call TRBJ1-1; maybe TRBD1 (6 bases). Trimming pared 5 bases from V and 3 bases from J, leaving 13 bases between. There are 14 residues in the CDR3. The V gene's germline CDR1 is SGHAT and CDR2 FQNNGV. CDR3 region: CASSRGQGDTEAFF. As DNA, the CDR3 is TGTGCCAGCAGCCGGGGGCAGGGAGACACTGAAGCTTTCTTT.

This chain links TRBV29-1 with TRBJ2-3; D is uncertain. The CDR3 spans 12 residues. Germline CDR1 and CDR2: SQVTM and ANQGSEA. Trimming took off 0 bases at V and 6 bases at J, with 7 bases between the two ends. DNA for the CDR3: TGCAGCGTTGAAGAGGGGTCGGATACGCAGTATTTT. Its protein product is CSVEEGSDTQYF.

The CDR3 region is CSARSGYEQYF. Here the CDR3 DNA reads TGCAGTGCTAGGAGTGGTTACGAGCAGTACTTC. The chain links TRBV20-1 to TRBJ2-5; D is ambiguous. The J call may be wrong; the DNA end is better matched by TRBJ2-7. Germline CDR1 reads DFQATT; CDR2 reads SNEGSKA (reference sequence). This CDR3 comprises 11 residues.

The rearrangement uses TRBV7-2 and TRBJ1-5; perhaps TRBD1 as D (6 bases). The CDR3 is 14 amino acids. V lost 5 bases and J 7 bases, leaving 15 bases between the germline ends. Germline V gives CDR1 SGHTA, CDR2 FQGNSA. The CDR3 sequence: CASSPDRRSQPQHF. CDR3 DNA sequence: TGTGCCAGCAGCCCAGACAGGAGATCCCAGCCCCAGCATTTT.

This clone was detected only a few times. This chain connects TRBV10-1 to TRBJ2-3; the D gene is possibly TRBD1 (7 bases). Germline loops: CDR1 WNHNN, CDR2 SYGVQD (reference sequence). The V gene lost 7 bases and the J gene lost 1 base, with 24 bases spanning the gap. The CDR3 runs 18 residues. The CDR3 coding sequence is TGCGCCAGCAACAAAGGACAGGCGGGAACTTTGGGCACAGATACGCAGTATTTT. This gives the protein CASNKGQAGTLGTDTQYF.

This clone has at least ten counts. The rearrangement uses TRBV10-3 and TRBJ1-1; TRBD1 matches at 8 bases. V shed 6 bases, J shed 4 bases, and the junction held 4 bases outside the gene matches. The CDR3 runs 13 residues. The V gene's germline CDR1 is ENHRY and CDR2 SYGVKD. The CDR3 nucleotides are TGTGCCATCAGGACAGGGGTAGGCACTGAAGCTTTCTTT. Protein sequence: CAIRTGVGTEAFF.

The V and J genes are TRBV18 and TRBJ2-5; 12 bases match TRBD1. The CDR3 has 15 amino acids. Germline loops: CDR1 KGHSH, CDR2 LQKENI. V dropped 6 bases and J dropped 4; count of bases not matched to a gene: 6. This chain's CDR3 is CASSPGQGASETQYF. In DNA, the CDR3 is TGTGCCAGCTCCCCGGGACAGGGGGCTTCAGAGACCCAGTACTTC.

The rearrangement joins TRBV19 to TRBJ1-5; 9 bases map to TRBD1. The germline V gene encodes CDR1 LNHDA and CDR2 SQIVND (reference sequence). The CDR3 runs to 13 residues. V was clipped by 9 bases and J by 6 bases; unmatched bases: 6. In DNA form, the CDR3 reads TGTGCCAGCCGGGACAGGGAGAGTCAGCCCCAGCATTTT. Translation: CASRDRESQPQHF.

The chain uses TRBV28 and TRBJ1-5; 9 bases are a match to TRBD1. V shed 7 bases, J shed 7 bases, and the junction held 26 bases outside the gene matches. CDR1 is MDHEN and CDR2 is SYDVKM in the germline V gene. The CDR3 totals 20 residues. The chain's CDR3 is CASIYRPKLTGTGLRQPQHF. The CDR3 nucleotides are TGTGCCAGCATCTATAGACCCAAACTGACCGGGACAGGGCTAAGACAGCCCCAGCATTTT.

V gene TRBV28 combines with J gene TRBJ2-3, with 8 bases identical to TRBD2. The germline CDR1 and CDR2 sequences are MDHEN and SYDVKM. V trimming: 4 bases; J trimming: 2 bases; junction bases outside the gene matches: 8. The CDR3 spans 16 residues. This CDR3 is CASSSLGGVPTDTQYF. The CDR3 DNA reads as TGTGCCAGCAGTTCTCTCGGGGGGGTCCCCACAGATACGCAGTATTTT.

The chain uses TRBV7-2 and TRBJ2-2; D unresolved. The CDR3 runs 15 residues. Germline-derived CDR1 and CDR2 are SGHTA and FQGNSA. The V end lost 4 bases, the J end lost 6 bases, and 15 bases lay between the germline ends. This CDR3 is CASSSLALVSGELFF. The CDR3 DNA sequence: TGTGCCAGCAGCTCACTTGCCCTAGTTTCCGGGGAGCTGTTTTTT.

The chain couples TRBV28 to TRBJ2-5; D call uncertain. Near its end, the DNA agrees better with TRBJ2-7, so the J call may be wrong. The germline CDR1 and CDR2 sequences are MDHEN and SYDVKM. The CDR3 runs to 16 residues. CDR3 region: CASRPDGTSGTYEQYF. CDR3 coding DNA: TGTGCCAGTAGACCCGACGGAACCTCCGGAACCTACGAGCAGTACTTC.